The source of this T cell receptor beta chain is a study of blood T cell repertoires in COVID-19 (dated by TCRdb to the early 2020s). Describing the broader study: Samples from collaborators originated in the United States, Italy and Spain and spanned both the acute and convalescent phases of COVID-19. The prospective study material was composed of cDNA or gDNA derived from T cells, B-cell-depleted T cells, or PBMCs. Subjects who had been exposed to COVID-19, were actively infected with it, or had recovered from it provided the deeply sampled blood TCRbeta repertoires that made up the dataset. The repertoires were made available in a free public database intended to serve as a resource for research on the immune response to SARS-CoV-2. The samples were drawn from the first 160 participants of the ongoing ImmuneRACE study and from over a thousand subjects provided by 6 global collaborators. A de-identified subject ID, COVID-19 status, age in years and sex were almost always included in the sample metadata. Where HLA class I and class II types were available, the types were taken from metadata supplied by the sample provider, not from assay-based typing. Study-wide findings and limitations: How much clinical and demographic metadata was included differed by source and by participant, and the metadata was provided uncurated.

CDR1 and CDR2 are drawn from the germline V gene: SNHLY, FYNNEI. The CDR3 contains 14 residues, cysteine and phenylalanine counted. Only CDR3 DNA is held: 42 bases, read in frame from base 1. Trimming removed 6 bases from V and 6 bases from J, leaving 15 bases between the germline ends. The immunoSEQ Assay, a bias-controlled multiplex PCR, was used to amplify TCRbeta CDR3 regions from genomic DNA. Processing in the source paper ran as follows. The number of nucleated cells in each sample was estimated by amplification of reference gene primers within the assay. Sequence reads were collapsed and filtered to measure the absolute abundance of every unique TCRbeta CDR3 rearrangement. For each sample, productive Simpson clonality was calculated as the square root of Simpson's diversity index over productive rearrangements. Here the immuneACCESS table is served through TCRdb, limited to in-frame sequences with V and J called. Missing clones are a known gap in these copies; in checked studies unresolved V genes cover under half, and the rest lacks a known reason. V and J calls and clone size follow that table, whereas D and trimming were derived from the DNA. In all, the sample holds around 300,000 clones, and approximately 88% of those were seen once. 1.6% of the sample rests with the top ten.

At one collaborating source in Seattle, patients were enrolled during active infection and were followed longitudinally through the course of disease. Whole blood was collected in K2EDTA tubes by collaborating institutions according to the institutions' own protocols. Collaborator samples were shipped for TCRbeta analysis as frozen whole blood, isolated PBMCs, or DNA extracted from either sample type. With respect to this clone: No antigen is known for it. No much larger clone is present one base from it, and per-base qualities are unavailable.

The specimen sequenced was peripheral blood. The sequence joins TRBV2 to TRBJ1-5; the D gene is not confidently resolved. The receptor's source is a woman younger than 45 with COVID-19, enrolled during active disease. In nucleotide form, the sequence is TGTGCCAGCAGGGACGGGATTGAGGGTCAGCCCCAGCATTTT. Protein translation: CASRDGIEGQPQHF.